The next 20 T cell receptor beta chains were all read from a single sample in a study of CD8 T cells in ankylosing spondylitis. TCRdb processed the 5' RACE reads anew with MiXCR; each CDR3 protein has one entry. The data hold roughly 170,000 distinct CDR3 sequences, with around a tenth observed a single time. The sequencing input was blood, either unsorted or a sorted T cell fraction (not recorded which). The receptors come from a female donor with ankylosing spondylitis or in good health (not recorded which).

In its sample, this clonotype was seen a few times. CDR3 amino acids: CASSQASGSLSEQFF. In nucleotides, the CDR3 is TGCGCCAGCAGCCAAGCTAGCGGGAGCCTTAGTGAGCAGTTCTTC. The chain joins TRBV4-3 to TRBJ2-1, with 10 bases lining up with TRBD2. CDR3 length: 15 residues. V was clipped by 1 base and J by 9 bases; unmatched bases: 6. Germline CDR1 LGHNA, CDR2 YSLEER.

The gene calls are TRBV7-9 and TRBJ2-2, with D perhaps matching TRBD1 or TRBD2 (5 bases each). Germline loops: CDR1 SEHNR, CDR2 FQNEAQ (reference sequence). Trimming left V 5 bases short and J 3 bases short, with 16 bases between. The CDR3 contains 16 residues. The CDR3 region is CASSVPGPRYTGELFF. The CDR3 DNA follows: TGTGCCAGCAGCGTGCCGGGACCCAGATACACCGGGGAGCTGTTTTTT.

The genes are TRBV6-1 and TRBJ2-2; 7 nucleotides line up with TRBD1. The junction had 10 bases not matched to a gene; V was cut back by 10 bases and J by 2 bases. CDR1 and CDR2 (germline): MNHNS, SASEGT. This CDR3 has 15 residues. The CDR3: CATCLGQINTGELFF. The DNA of the CDR3 is TGTGCCACCTGTCTGGGACAGATAAACACCGGGGAGCTGTTTTTT.

This clonotype was recorded a few times. The V call is TRBV27, the J call TRBJ2-1; D might be TRBD1 or TRBD2, each matching 5 bases. Germline lookup yields CDR1 MNHEY and CDR2 SMNVEV (reference sequence). V shed 0 bases and J shed 4 bases, with 10 bases lying between them. The length of the CDR3 is 15 residues. The CDR3 spells CASSLSPGRYNEQFF. In DNA, the CDR3 is TGTGCCAGCAGTTTATCGCCGGGACGGTACAATGAGCAGTTCTTC.

The CDR3 DNA reads as TGTGCCAGCAGTTTGGGAACAGGCAAGTTGGAGACCCAGTACTTC. Protein: CASSLGTGKLETQYF. V and J are TRBV12-3 or TRBV12-4 and TRBJ2-5, with a possible D match to TRBD1 (5 bases). This CDR3 comprises 15 residues. The V end lost 3 bases, the J end lost 5 bases, and 16 bases lay between the germline ends.

V and J are TRBV5-5 and TRBJ2-1, with D perhaps TRBD2 (6 bases). CDR1 is SGHKS and CDR2 is YYEKEE in the germline V gene (reference sequence). Trimming removed 0 bases from V and 5 bases from J, with 18 bases in between. CDR3 length equals 17 residues. The CDR3 loop is CASSLGLGGNQNNEQFF. CDR3 sequence (DNA): TGTGCCAGCAGCTTGGGTCTTGGGGGGAATCAAAACAATGAGCAGTTCTTC.

The gene calls are TRBV7-2 and TRBJ2-7; D may be TRBD2 (5 bases). The germline gives CDR1 SGHTA, CDR2 FQGNSA. The V and J ends lost 1 base and 0 bases respectively, with 10 bases between them. This CDR3 has 15 residues. CDR3 nucleotide sequence: TGTGCCAGCAGCTTAGGGACTCAAAGCTCCTACGAGCAGTACTTC. Its translation is CASSLGTQSSYEQYF.

The rearrangement links TRBV24-1 to TRBJ1-5, with D tentatively TRBD1 (5 bases). CDR3 size: 13 residues. Germline CDR1 reads KGHDR; CDR2 reads SFDVKD. The V and J ends lost 4 bases and 7 bases respectively, with 10 bases between them. CDR3 in DNA: TGTGCCACCAGTGAGCTCGAGGGGCAGCCCCAGCATTTT. This sequence encodes CATSELEGQPQHF.

The sample holds one count of this clonotype. Given a much more abundant clone one base away, this may be a read error. CDR3 in DNA: TGTGCCAGCAGGCGGGGGACGACTTACAATGAGCAGTTCTTC. It specifies CASRRGTTYNEQFF. The gene calls are TRBV27 and TRBJ2-1, with 7 bases identical to TRBD2. The CDR3 is made up of 14 amino acids. Germline V gene data show CDR1 as MNHEY and CDR2 as SMNVEV (reference sequence). V lost 6 bases and J lost 4; bases outside the gene matches: 6.

The J gene is TRBJ2-5, the V gene TRBV6-5, with D perhaps TRBD1 (6 bases). The CDR3 runs to 11 residues. Germline CDR1 reads MNHEY; CDR2 reads SVGAGI. Trimming removed 7 bases from V and 5 bases from J, with 8 bases in between. The CDR3 is CASIQGETQYF. The CDR3 nucleotides read TGTGCCAGCATCCAGGGGGAGACCCAGTACTTC.

This clonotype showed up just a few times. The genes are TRBV4-3 and TRBJ2-7; 8 bases map to TRBD1. This CDR3 contains 12 residues. J lost 6 bases, V lost 8 bases, and 6 bases had no gene match. The germline CDR1 and CDR2 sequences are LGHNA and YSLEER. CDR3 protein: CASPRTGREQYF. CDR3 DNA sequence: TGCGCCAGCCCTAGGACAGGGCGCGAGCAGTACTTC.

This clonotype was observed a few times. This chain connects TRBV5-1 to TRBJ2-7, with 8 bases fitting TRBD2. Trimming removed 1 base from V and 3 bases from J; junction bases left unmatched: 3. CDR3 length: 14 amino acids. Germline assignment: CDR1 SGHRS and CDR2 YFSETQ. The CDR3, as DNA: TGCGCCAGCAGCTTGCGACTAGCGTACTACGAGCAGTACTTC. Encoded protein: CASSLRLAYYEQYF.

This clonotype was detected a few times. The chain is built from TRBV27 and TRBJ2-2; TRBD2 is a possible D gene (6 bases). Looked up from germline, CDR1 is MNHEY and CDR2 is SMNVEV (reference sequence). CDR3 length: 15 amino acids. With 5 bases removed from V and 1 base from J, the gap between germline ends came to 11 bases. The CDR3: CASSPSVKNTGELFF. The DNA for the CDR3 is TGTGCCAGCAGTCCTAGCGTGAAGAACACCGGGGAGCTGTTTTTT.

The gene calls are TRBV7-9 and TRBJ2-7; D tentatively reads TRBD1 or TRBD2 (5 bases each). The CDR3 loop spans 15 amino acids. Trimming cost V 1 base and J 4 bases, with 14 bases left between them. Germline V gene lookup returns CDR1 SEHNR and CDR2 FQNEAQ (reference sequence). In DNA form, the CDR3 reads TGTGCCAGCAGCTTAGTGGTAGAGGGGTGGTACGAGCAGTACTTC. Protein sequence: CASSLVVEGWYEQYF.

CDR3 sequence reads: CASSLDLEQYF. CDR3 coding DNA: TGTGCCAGCAGCTTGGACCTCGAGCAGTACTTC. The chain combines TRBV5-5 with TRBJ2-7; D is unresolved. Trimming removed 0 bases at V and 6 bases at J, with 4 bases between. Germline V CDR1 and CDR2: SGHKS, YYEKEE (reference sequence). CDR3 length: 11 residues.

Many counts were recorded for this clonotype. The chain links TRBV10-3 to TRBJ2-7; maybe TRBD1 (6 bases). Germline CDR1 is ENHRY and CDR2 is SYGVKD. Trimming shortened V by 4 bases and J by 2 bases, and 12 bases separated the two germline ends. The CDR3 consists of 14 residues. The CDR3, as DNA: TGTGCCATCAGTGCCCCGGACAGTACCTACGAGCAGTACTTC. Amino acid sequence: CAISAPDSTYEQYF.

This clonotype was seen many times. The chain recombines TRBV9 with TRBJ2-2, with D uncertain. Trimming pared 4 bases from V and 9 bases from J, leaving 7 bases between. This CDR3 has 11 amino acids. Germline CDR1 reads SGDLS; CDR2 reads YYNGEE. This CDR3 reads CASSLGRELFF. The CDR3 nucleotides read TGTGCCAGCAGCCTCGGGCGGGAGCTGTTTTTT.

The table lists this clonotype with a few counts. The V call is TRBV4-3, the J call TRBJ2-1; 8 positions agree with TRBD2. J gave up 2 bases and V 2 bases, and 14 bases lay outside the gene matches. Germline loops: CDR1 LGHNA, CDR2 YSLEER. This CDR3 has 19 residues. The CDR3 nucleotides are TGCGCCAGCAGCCAAAGGGACGGGAGGGCCTTGAATACCTACAATGAGCAGTTCTTC. Residues: CASSQRDGRALNTYNEQFF.

This clonotype was recorded many times. The rearrangement joins TRBV4-2 to TRBJ1-1; D is unclear. This CDR3 comprises 14 residues. Per the germline V gene, CDR1 is LGHNA and CDR2 is YNFKEQ. The V and J ends lost 0 bases and 4 bases respectively, with 9 bases between them. The DNA of the CDR3 is TGTGCCAGCAGCCAAGATAATTGGGGCACTGAAGCTTTCTTT. Amino acid sequence: CASSQDNWGTEAFF.

V usage is TRBV7-6 and J usage is TRBJ1-1, with 7 nucleotides matching TRBD1. V trimming: 3 bases; J trimming: 7 bases; junction bases outside the gene matches: 8. Germline CDR1 and CDR2: SGHVS and FNYEAQ. There are 14 residues in the CDR3. The CDR3 coding sequence is TGTGCCAGCAGCTTCTCACAGGGGACCAATGAAGCTTTCTTT. Translating gives CASSFSQGTNEAFF. The complete variable domain, with remaining parts taken from reference TRBV7-6 and TRBJ1-1, reads GAGVSQSPRYKVTKRGQDVALRCDPISGHVSLYWYRQALGQGPEFLTYFNYEAQQDKSGLPNDRFSAERPEGSISTLTIQRTEQRDSAMYRCASSFSQGTNEAFFGQGTRLTVV.